This T cell receptor beta chain appears in the sequencing data of a study of post-analysis software for immune sequencing data. Study in general: The cohort encompassed relapsing-remitting, secondary progressive and progressive-relapsing multiple sclerosis disease courses.

Prepared libraries of TCR beta cDNA carried unique molecular identifiers. Input amounts of roughly 1 to 10 million T cells were used. These gave roughly 0.5 million cDNA molecules, so each molecule approximated one T cell. TCRdb re-called the PCR reads through MiXCR, storing one row per CDR3 protein. The sample has 400,000 to 500,000 distinct CDR3 sequences, approximately 39% seen once. CDR3 length: 14 amino acids. Germline lookup yields CDR1 SEHNR and CDR2 FQNEAQ (reference sequence). V was trimmed by 5 bases and J by 3 bases, leaving 10 bases between them. In regard to this clonotype: Its target is not known.

Notes on the study in general: Five TRBV segments, including TRBV5-6, TRBV5-1 and TRBV20-1, were more frequent in patients than controls. In multiple sclerosis, normalized Chao1 diversity was significantly below that of controls.

The clonotype originates from a girl aged 2 to 9 with multiple sclerosis. This chain connects TRBV7-9 to TRBJ1-4; D possibly corresponds to TRBD1 (6 bases). The specimen was blood. This chain's CDR3 is CASSRDRSNEKLFF. The CDR3 bases are TGTGCCAGCAGCCGTGACAGGTCTAATGAAAAACTGTTTTTT.